The rows below give T cell receptor beta chains drawn from one sample of a study of identical twins. TCRdb passed the 5' RACE reads through MiXCR, listing each CDR3 protein once. This table holds under 400,000 distinct CDR3 sequences, about 9% found once. The sequenced sample was naive T cells sorted from blood. These receptors all stem from a woman aged 50 to 60 in good health. Each CDR3 is given with its conserved first and last residue. A D gene is named only where the DNA matches it firmly. The size entry is marked missing in some rows and otherwise reads once, few, many or a size class.

d_gene: -
abundance: few
v_gene: TRBV2
j_gene: TRBJ2-1
CDR3nt: TGTGCCAGCAGGCTAGGGACCCGGCTGGGGAATGAGCAGTTCTTC
CDR3aa: CASRLGTRLGNEQFF

d_gene: -
abundance: many
v_gene: TRBV6-5
j_gene: TRBJ1-1
CDR3nt: TGTGCCAGCATTGCGGGGAGGGGCACTGAAGCTTTCTTT
CDR3aa: CASIAGRGTEAFF

d_gene: -
abundance: many
v_gene: TRBV7-8
j_gene: TRBJ2-7
CDR3nt: TGTGCCAGCAGCCCCCGACGGATTCCTCGTTCCTACGAGCAGTACTTC
CDR3aa: CASSPRRIPRSYEQYF

d_gene: -
abundance: -
v_gene: TRBV30
j_gene: TRBJ2-5
CDR3nt: TGTGCCTCGGACCTCAGACAAGAGACCCAGTACTTC
CDR3aa: CASDLRQETQYF

d_gene: -
abundance: few
v_gene: TRBV6-6
j_gene: TRBJ1-1
CDR3nt: TGTGCCAGCAGTACAGTTATGGCCACTGAAGCTTTCTTT
CDR3aa: CASSTVMATEAFF

d_gene: -
abundance: -
v_gene: TRBV3-1
j_gene: TRBJ1-1
CDR3nt: TGTGCCAGCAGCCTTAAGTCAGGGATGAACACTGAAGCTTTCTTT
CDR3aa: CASSLKSGMNTEAFF

d_gene: TRBD2
abundance: -
v_gene: TRBV6-2/TRBV6-3
j_gene: TRBJ2-7
CDR3nt: TGTGCCAGCAGTTACCTTAGCGGGTTGAGTATCGAGCAGTACTTC
CDR3aa: CASSYLSGLSIEQYF

d_gene: TRBD2
abundance: few
v_gene: TRBV6-1
j_gene: TRBJ2-1
CDR3nt: TGTGCCAGCAGTTTCGGACTAGCGTTCTATGAGCAGTTCTTC
CDR3aa: CASSFGLAFYEQFF

d_gene: -
abundance: -
v_gene: TRBV29-1
j_gene: TRBJ2-7
CDR3nt: TGCAGCGTTGAAGATCTGAGCGGCTCTACCTACGAGCAGTACTTC
CDR3aa: CSVEDLSGSTYEQYF

d_gene: -
abundance: many
v_gene: TRBV5-1
j_gene: TRBJ1-2
CDR3nt: TGCGCCAGCAGCTTGGTTGGCCCCCCGGACTATGGCTACACCTTC
CDR3aa: CASSLVGPPDYGYTF

d_gene: -
abundance: many
v_gene: TRBV12-3/TRBV12-4
j_gene: TRBJ2-1
CDR3nt: TGTGCCAGCAGTTCCAACCTTCGGGTAAATGAGCAGTTCTTC
CDR3aa: CASSSNLRVNEQFF

d_gene: TRBD2
abundance: -
v_gene: TRBV14
j_gene: TRBJ2-1
CDR3nt: TGTGCCAGCAGCCAAGAAACTAGCGGGACCTTCAATGAGCAGTTCTTC
CDR3aa: CASSQETSGTFNEQFF

d_gene: TRBD2
abundance: few
v_gene: TRBV18
j_gene: TRBJ2-7
CDR3nt: TGTGCCAGCTCACCTAGGTCACTAGCGGGAGTAGGGTCTGACGAGCAGTACTTC
CDR3aa: CASSPRSLAGVGSDEQYF

d_gene: TRBD1
abundance: -
v_gene: TRBV23-1
j_gene: TRBJ2-6
CDR3nt: TGCGCCAGCAGTCAATCCGGGACAGGGGGCTCTGGGGCCAACGTCCTGACTTTC
CDR3aa: CASSQSGTGGSGANVLTF

d_gene: -
abundance: -
v_gene: TRBV20-1
j_gene: TRBJ1-2
CDR3nt: TGCAGTGCTACCCCGGGCCTATGGAGTGGCTACACCTTC
CDR3aa: CSATPGLWSGYTF

d_gene: TRBD1
abundance: few
v_gene: TRBV6-5
j_gene: TRBJ1-2
CDR3nt: TGTGCCAGCAGTTCCCAGGGGGCTTATGGCTACACCTTC
CDR3aa: CASSSQGAYGYTF

d_gene: -
abundance: few
v_gene: TRBV4-2
j_gene: TRBJ2-2
CDR3nt: TGTGCCAGCAGCCAAGACTCAACCGGGGAGCTGTTTTTT
CDR3aa: CASSQDSTGELFF

d_gene: -
abundance: few
v_gene: TRBV5-4
j_gene: TRBJ2-5
CDR3nt: TGTGCCAGCAGGAAGGACAGAAACCAAGAGACCCAGTACTTC
CDR3aa: CASRKDRNQETQYF

d_gene: -
abundance: many
v_gene: TRBV12-3/TRBV12-4
j_gene: TRBJ2-3
CDR3nt: TGTGCCAGCAGTTTAGTTATCCGTCACGATACGCAGTATTTT
CDR3aa: CASSLVIRHDTQYF

d_gene: TRBD2
abundance: -
v_gene: TRBV5-1
j_gene: TRBJ2-2
CDR3nt: TGCGCCAGCAGCTCAAGCGGACTAGCGGGAGGGCCCCGGGCCGGGGAGCTGTTTTTT
CDR3aa: CASSSSGLAGGPRAGELFF

d_gene: TRBD2
abundance: few
v_gene: TRBV5-1
j_gene: TRBJ2-1
CDR3nt: TGCGCCAGCAGCTGGCTAGCGGGAGGCGACAATGAGCAGTTCTTC
CDR3aa: CASSWLAGGDNEQFF

d_gene: TRBD2
abundance: few
v_gene: TRBV10-3
j_gene: TRBJ2-3
CDR3nt: TGTGCCATCAGTGAAGGGACTAGCGAGGCAGATACGCAGTATTTT
CDR3aa: CAISEGTSEADTQYF

d_gene: -
abundance: few
v_gene: TRBV15
j_gene: TRBJ2-7
CDR3nt: TGTGCCACCAGCAGATCCCGCTCAGTCTACGAGCAGTACTTC
CDR3aa: CATSRSRSVYEQYF

d_gene: -
abundance: -
v_gene: TRBV30
j_gene: TRBJ2-5
CDR3nt: TGTGCCTGGAGTGCTATACAGGGTATGGGGGAGACCCAGTACTTC
CDR3aa: CAWSAIQGMGETQYF

d_gene: TRBD2
abundance: -
v_gene: TRBV7-9
j_gene: TRBJ2-7
CDR3nt: TGTGCCAGCAGCTTAGTTCCTAGCGGGACCTACGAGCAGTACTTC
CDR3aa: CASSLVPSGTYEQYF

d_gene: TRBD1
abundance: many
v_gene: TRBV9
j_gene: TRBJ1-5
CDR3nt: TGTGCCAGCAGCGTTACAGGGGATAGCAATCAGCCCCAGCATTTT
CDR3aa: CASSVTGDSNQPQHF

d_gene: TRBD2
abundance: many
v_gene: TRBV10-3
j_gene: TRBJ2-5
CDR3nt: TGTGCCATCAGTAACCCCGAGGCGGGGGGAGAGACCCAGTACTTC
CDR3aa: CAISNPEAGGETQYF

d_gene: -
abundance: -
v_gene: TRBV5-1
j_gene: TRBJ2-2
CDR3nt: TGCGCCAGCAGCTTGCCCGGTGGCGGGGAGCTGTTTTTT
CDR3aa: CASSLPGGGELFF

d_gene: -
abundance: -
v_gene: TRBV15
j_gene: TRBJ2-1
CDR3nt: TGTGCCACCAGCAGAGTTCACTACAATGAGCAGTTCTTC
CDR3aa: CATSRVHYNEQFF

d_gene: -
abundance: few
v_gene: TRBV10-2
j_gene: TRBJ2-3
CDR3nt: TGCGCCAGCGGGGTACAGGGAAGTACAGATACGCAGTATTTT
CDR3aa: CASGVQGSTDTQYF

d_gene: -
abundance: many
v_gene: TRBV5-1
j_gene: TRBJ2-5
CDR3nt: TGCGCCAGCAGCTTGGTTGAGGGAGTACTAGAGGAGACCCAGTACTTC
CDR3aa: CASSLVEGVLEETQYF

d_gene: TRBD1
abundance: many
v_gene: TRBV12-3/TRBV12-4
j_gene: TRBJ2-7
CDR3nt: TGTGCCAGCAGTTCCCGACAGGGAACTTCCTACGAGCAGTACTTC
CDR3aa: CASSSRQGTSYEQYF

d_gene: TRBD1
abundance: -
v_gene: TRBV28
j_gene: TRBJ2-7
CDR3nt: TGTGCCAGCAGTCTACCGGGACAGGCGTCCTACGAGCAGTACTTC
CDR3aa: CASSLPGQASYEQYF

d_gene: TRBD1
abundance: few
v_gene: TRBV10-3
j_gene: TRBJ1-6
CDR3nt: TGTGCCATCAGTGATCTCCGGGACAGGGTCACCCTCCACTTT
CDR3aa: CAISDLRDRVTLHF

d_gene: -
abundance: -
v_gene: TRBV2
j_gene: TRBJ1-4
CDR3nt: TGTGCCAGCAGTGTAACGGCCGGGACTACAACTAATGAAAAACTGTTTTTT
CDR3aa: CASSVTAGTTTNEKLFF

d_gene: TRBD2
abundance: -
v_gene: TRBV20-1
j_gene: TRBJ2-3
CDR3nt: TGCAGTGCTATCCCTAGCGGGATGACAGATACGCAGTATTTT
CDR3aa: CSAIPSGMTDTQYF

d_gene: -
abundance: few
v_gene: TRBV6-4
j_gene: TRBJ2-1
CDR3nt: TGTGCCAGCAGTGTGGAAGCTTCCTACAATGAGCAGTTCTTC
CDR3aa: CASSVEASYNEQFF

d_gene: TRBD2
abundance: few
v_gene: TRBV28
j_gene: TRBJ2-2
CDR3nt: TGTGCCAGCAGTCCGCGGACTAGCGGGAACGCCGGGGAGCTGTTTTTT
CDR3aa: CASSPRTSGNAGELFF

d_gene: TRBD2
abundance: few
v_gene: TRBV29-1
j_gene: TRBJ2-3
CDR3nt: TGCAGCGTAGGGTGGACTAGCGGGACCGATACGCAGTATTTT
CDR3aa: CSVGWTSGTDTQYF

d_gene: -
abundance: many
v_gene: TRBV6-5
j_gene: TRBJ2-7
CDR3nt: TGTGCCAGCAGTTACGACGGAACATACGAGCAGTACTTC
CDR3aa: CASSYDGTYEQYF

d_gene: -
abundance: many
v_gene: TRBV3-1
j_gene: TRBJ2-7
CDR3nt: TGTGCCAGCAGCCACCGTGACGGCCCGAGCTCCTACGAGCAGTACTTC
CDR3aa: CASSHRDGPSSYEQYF

d_gene: -
abundance: -
v_gene: TRBV7-6
j_gene: TRBJ1-1
CDR3nt: TGTGCCAGCAGCTCCTCCCCGGACAGTATCTTAACTGAAGCTTTCTTT
CDR3aa: CASSSSPDSILTEAFF

d_gene: TRBD1
abundance: few
v_gene: TRBV6-1
j_gene: TRBJ2-1
CDR3nt: TGTGCCAGCAGTGGTTATACAGGGGTCCCCTCCTACAATGAGCAGTTCTTC
CDR3aa: CASSGYTGVPSYNEQFF